The 26 T cell receptor beta chains in this list originate from one sample, sequenced in a study of T cell repertoires in cytomegalovirus infection. TCRdb passed the reads through MiXCR, listing each CDR3 protein once. The sample includes around 450,000 distinct CDR3 sequences, approximately 33% of them seen just once. The source material was PBMCs. These receptors were collected from a human donor in good health (CMV status not recorded). Some clones in this sample may be carry-over from other donors' samples.

In this sample, this clonotype turned up many times. The chain combines TRBV6-1 with TRBJ2-1; D gene unclear. From germline, CDR1 is MNHNS and CDR2 SASEGT. The CDR3 extends over 13 amino acids. V lost 0 bases and J lost 15, with 15 bases in between. The CDR3: CASSEALRAPGFF. Here the CDR3 DNA reads TGTGCCAGCAGTGAAGCGCTTCGAGCCCCAGGGTTCTTC.

This rearrangement joins TRBV19 to TRBJ2-3; a weak D match, TRBD2 (5 bases). The CDR3 extends over 14 amino acids. Trimming left V 6 bases short and J 6 bases short, with 16 bases between. CDR1 and CDR2 (germline): LNHDA, SQIVND (reference sequence). CDR3 sequence: CASRDLATRDTQYF. DNA for the CDR3: TGTGCCAGTAGGGATCTAGCCACACGGGATACGCAGTATTTT.

The CDR3 here is CATSRDNDPRDEQFF. In nucleotides, the CDR3 is TGTGCCACCAGCAGAGACAACGACCCGCGGGATGAGCAGTTCTTC. The chain employs TRBV15 and TRBJ2-1, with D possibly TRBD2 on 5 matching bases. The germline V and J ends were trimmed by 0 bases and 8 bases, with 14 bases remaining between them. This CDR3 contains 15 residues. The V gene's germline CDR1 is LNHNV and CDR2 YYDKDF (reference sequence).

The sample holds many counts of this clonotype. V gene TRBV6-2 or TRBV6-3 combines with J gene TRBJ2-1; the D gene is possibly TRBD2 (5 bases). The V gene lost 8 bases and the J gene lost 1 base, with 12 bases spanning the gap. CDR3 size: 14 residues. Germline V gene lookup returns CDR1 MNHEY and CDR2 SVGEGT. CDR3 nucleotides: TGTGCCAGCGGGGAGCGGACGTCCTACAATGAGCAGTTCTTC. Its protein product is CASGERTSYNEQFF.

This chain joins TRBV6-8 and TRBJ2-1; 13 bases fit TRBD2. The length of the CDR3 is 17 residues. V trimming: 7 bases; J trimming: 7 bases; junction bases outside the gene matches: 13. CDR1 is MNHGY, CDR2 SAAAGT, per germline. The CDR3 loop reads CASTDHLTSGGKNEQFF. The CDR3 DNA reads TGTGCCAGCACCGACCATTTGACTAGCGGGGGGAAAAATGAGCAGTTCTTC.

This clonotype came up a few times. This chain links TRBV6-6 with TRBJ1-5; 7 bases map to TRBD1. This CDR3 is built from 16 residues. V gave up 7 bases and J gave up 6 bases; unmatched junction bases: 15. Germline V gives CDR1 MNHNY, CDR2 SVGAGI (reference sequence). The CDR3 sequence is CASTQGGGRFGQPQHF. The CDR3, as DNA: TGTGCCAGCACTCAGGGAGGGGGCAGGTTTGGTCAGCCCCAGCATTTT.

The sample holds a few counts of this clonotype. This chain uses TRBV6-1 with TRBJ1-6; D gene uncertain. The CDR3 is 15 amino acids. V was clipped by 1 base and J by 2 bases, with 6 bases between them. Per the germline V gene, CDR1 is MNHNS and CDR2 is SASEGT. In DNA, the CDR3 is TGTGCCAGCAGTGAAGTTCAACCCTATAATTCACCCCTCCACTTT. It yields the protein CASSEVQPYNSPLHF.

This clonotype was found a few times. Germline and junction disagree at one end, which may indicate a read error. The chain has TRBV6-6 and TRBJ2-1; tentatively, D is TRBD2 (6 bases). The V gene's germline CDR1 is MNHNY and CDR2 SVGAGI (reference sequence). The CDR3 covers 16 residues. Here the CDR3 DNA reads TGTGCCAGCAGTTACTCGACGGCGGGGCCCAACAATGAGCAGCTCTTC. This sequence encodes CASSYSTAGPNNEQLF.

This clonotype was counted many times. The rearrangement joins TRBV7-2 to TRBJ1-6; D is undetermined. This CDR3 has 19 amino acids. Trimming shortened V by 7 bases and J by 3 bases, and 25 bases separated the two germline ends. Per the germline V gene, CDR1 is SGHTA and CDR2 is FQGNSA. CDR3 region: CASTPPRDAGLHYNSPLHF. The CDR3, as DNA: TGTGCCAGCACCCCACCTCGAGACGCTGGCCTCCACTATAATTCACCCCTCCACTTT.

The chain carries TRBV6-2 or TRBV6-3 and TRBJ1-5, with no clear D. The CDR3 has 16 amino acids. V was shortened by 4 bases and J by 0 bases, with 13 bases between the two germline ends. CDR1 MNHEY and CDR2 SVGEGT come from the germline V gene. CDR3: CASSSLGVLSNQPQHF. Written as DNA, the CDR3 is TGTGCCAGCAGTTCCCTCGGGGTCCTTAGCAATCAGCCCCAGCATTTT.

The J gene is TRBJ1-5, the V gene TRBV18; a weak D match, TRBD1 (5 bases). V was clipped by 6 bases and J by 4 bases, with 22 bases between them. The germline V gene has CDR1 KGHSH and CDR2 LQKENI. The CDR3 extends over 17 amino acids. The CDR3 sequence is CASSPTAPGRGNQPQHF. The CDR3 DNA is TGTGCCAGCTCTCCGACGGCTCCGGGACGGGGAAATCAGCCCCAGCATTTT.

The genes are TRBV6-2 or TRBV6-3 and TRBJ1-6; TRBD1 is a possible D gene (5 bases). Germline V gives CDR1 MNHEY, CDR2 SVGEGT. V lost 5 bases and J 12 bases, leaving 20 bases between the germline ends. The CDR3 is 15 residues long. In DNA, the CDR3 is TGTGCCAGCAGTCCCCGGGACGGCGGCCCCGAACCCCTCCACTTT. Its translation is CASSPRDGGPEPLHF.

This clonotype was observed a few times. This chain links TRBV19 with TRBJ1-5; D gene unclear. The CDR3 runs to 15 residues. V gave up 3 bases and J gave up 0 bases, with 9 bases separating them. Germline loops: CDR1 LNHDA, CDR2 SQIVND (reference sequence). As DNA, the CDR3 is TGTGCCAGTAGTATTTTAGGCAATAGCAATCAGCCCCAGCATTTT. It translates to CASSILGNSNQPQHF.

This clonotype came up a few times. This chain connects TRBV19 to TRBJ1-3, with 8 positions matching TRBD1. The trim removed 3 bases at V and 1 base at J, leaving 17 bases unmatched. This CDR3 has 20 residues. CDR1 and CDR2 (germline): LNHDA, SQIVND (reference sequence). This chain's CDR3 is CASSIPPQRRQGMSGNTIYF. Written as DNA, the CDR3 is TGTGCCAGTAGTATCCCGCCTCAGCGCCGACAGGGGATGTCTGGAAACACCATATATTTT. The full variable domain, with the rest looked up from reference TRBV19 and TRBJ1-3, is DGGITQSPKYLFRKEGQNVTLSCEQNLNHDAMYWYRQDPGQGLRLIYYSQIVNDFQKGDIAEGYSVSREKKESFPLTVTSAQKNPTAFYLCASSIPPQRRQGMSGNTIYFGEGSWLTVV.

V and J are TRBV5-1 and TRBJ2-7; no firm D call. The CDR3 runs to 13 residues. Trimming pared 8 bases from V and 4 bases from J, leaving 16 bases between. Per germline, CDR1 SGHRS and CDR2 YFSETQ. The CDR3 DNA sequence: TGCGCCAGTAGTCGTTTTGAAGGATACGAGCAGTACTTC. Residues: CASSRFEGYEQYF.

The rearrangement joins TRBV19 to TRBJ2-1, with 9 nucleotides matching TRBD2. The CDR3 runs to 17 residues. With 3 bases clipped from V and 2 bases from J, the junction kept 8 bases outside the gene matches. Germline V lookup: CDR1 LNHDA, CDR2 SQIVND (reference sequence). The CDR3 sequence: CASSMGAGGPPYNEQFF. CDR3 nucleotides: TGTGCCAGTAGTATGGGGGCGGGGGGGCCCCCCTACAATGAGCAGTTCTTC.

The chain employs TRBV6-2 or TRBV6-3 and TRBJ2-7; D may be TRBD2 (5 bases). The CDR3 extends over 17 amino acids. Germline V gene sequence: CDR1 MNHEY, CDR2 SVGEGT. The V end was cut by 0 bases, the J end by 4 bases, with 19 bases between. CDR3 coding DNA: TGTGCCAGCAGTTACTCGATCCGGGAAACAGCCTCTTACGAGCAGTACTTC. It codes for CASSYSIRETASYEQYF.

The chain employs TRBV6-2 or TRBV6-3 and TRBJ1-2; no clear D gene. This CDR3 contains 12 residues. Germline V CDR1 and CDR2: MNHEY, SVGEGT. V lost 2 bases and J lost 7, with 8 bases in between. CDR3: CASSYPASGYTF. For the CDR3, the DNA is TGTGCCAGCAGTTACCCCGCCTCTGGCTACACCTTC.

The CDR3 DNA sequence: TGTGCCAGCAGCCAGGGAACAGGGGGTACTGGCTACACCTTC. Translating it yields CASSQGTGGTGYTF. The chain couples TRBV3-1 to TRBJ1-2, with 8 positions matching TRBD1. Trimming removed 3 bases from V and 7 bases from J; junction bases left unmatched: 7. This CDR3 has 14 amino acids. Germline V gene sequence: CDR1 LGHDT, CDR2 YNNKEL (reference sequence).

This clonotype was counted a few times. The gene calls are TRBV5-8 and TRBJ2-7; perhaps TRBD2 as D (6 bases). V was pared by 3 bases and J by 4 bases, with 11 bases between. This CDR3 comprises 13 residues. The germline gives CDR1 SGHTS, CDR2 YDEGEE. CDR3 protein: CASSSGDIYEQYF. For the CDR3, the DNA is TGTGCCAGCAGCTCGGGGGATATTTACGAGCAGTACTTC.

This clonotype was found many times. J is TRBJ1-6 and V is TRBV7-2, with TRBD1 identical over 7 bases. The CDR3 loop spans 15 amino acids. Germline V gene sequence: CDR1 SGHTA, CDR2 FQGNSA. The trim removed 5 bases at V and 6 bases at J, leaving 7 bases unmatched. CDR3 bases: TGTGCCAGCAGCCCAAGGGACAGTCTTAATTCACCCCTCCACTTT. Translation: CASSPRDSLNSPLHF.

The V gene is TRBV6-5, the J gene TRBJ1-6; D uncertain. Between the trimmed V and J ends, which lost 8 bases and 5 bases, there was a span of 22 bases. The CDR3 totals 17 residues. The germline CDR1 and CDR2 sequences are MNHEY and SVGAGI. DNA of the CDR3: TGTGCCAGCCGCGATCATCTTTCCTTCCGGGATAATTCACCCCTCCACTTT. It is translated as CASRDHLSFRDNSPLHF.

The J gene is TRBJ2-7, the V gene TRBV12-3 or TRBV12-4; D unresolved. The CDR3 runs 12 residues. Trimming cost V 5 bases and J 5 bases, with 10 bases left between them. The CDR3 DNA sequence: TGTGCCAGCAGTCTTGACGACGACGAGCAGTACTTC. This sequence encodes CASSLDDDEQYF.

This clonotype was seen at least ten times. The chain joins TRBV5-6 to TRBJ1-1, with TRBD1 as a possible D gene (5 bases). Germline V gene data show CDR1 as SGHDT and CDR2 as YYEEEE. Trimming pared 0 bases from V and 1 base from J, leaving 13 bases between. The CDR3 totals 16 residues. The CDR3 sequence is CASSLEGRGRNTEAFF. The CDR3 DNA reads as TGTGCCAGCAGCTTGGAGGGTCGGGGGAGGAACACTGAAGCTTTCTTT.

The gene calls are TRBV11-2 and TRBJ1-4, with unresolved D. The V and J ends lost 0 bases and 8 bases respectively, with 7 bases between them. The CDR3 has 13 amino acids. From germline, CDR1 is SGHAT and CDR2 FQNNGV. The chain's CDR3 is CASSLDRREKLFF. CDR3 in DNA: TGTGCCAGCAGCTTAGATAGGAGGGAAAAACTGTTTTTT. Based on the CDR3 plus reference TRBV11-2 and TRBJ1-4, the full variable domain is EAGVAQSPRYKIIEKRQSVAFWCNPISGHATLYWYQQILGQGPKLLIQFQNNGVVDDSQLPKDRFSAERLKGVDSTLKIQPAKLEDSAVYLCASSLDRREKLFFGSGTQLSVL.

This clonotype appeared many times. This chain connects TRBV19 to TRBJ1-2; no clear D gene. In germline, CDR1 is LNHDA, CDR2 SQIVND (reference sequence). There are 12 residues in the CDR3. Trimming shortened V by 4 bases and J by 7 bases, and 10 bases separated the two germline ends. The CDR3 DNA follows: TGTGCCAGTAGTACAAGGGAATTTGGCTACACCTTC. The encoded protein is CASSTREFGYTF.